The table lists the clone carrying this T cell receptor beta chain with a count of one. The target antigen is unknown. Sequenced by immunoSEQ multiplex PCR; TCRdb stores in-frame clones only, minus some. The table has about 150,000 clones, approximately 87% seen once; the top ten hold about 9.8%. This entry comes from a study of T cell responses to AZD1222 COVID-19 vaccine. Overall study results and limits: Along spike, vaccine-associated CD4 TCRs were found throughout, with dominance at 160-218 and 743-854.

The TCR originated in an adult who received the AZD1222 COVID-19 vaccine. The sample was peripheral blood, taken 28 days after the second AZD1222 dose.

The CDR3, as DNA: TGTGCCAGCAGCCAAGGACTTTCGGGGGCGTACTATGGCTACACCTTC. It encodes CASSQGLSGAYYGYTF. This sequence joins TRBV3-1 (or the pseudogene TRBV3-2) and TRBJ1-2, with D possibly being TRBD1 (6 bases). The CDR3 totals 16 residues. V shed 1 base and J shed 3 bases, with 15 bases lying between them. Germline CDR1 and CDR2: LGHDT and YNNKEL (reference sequence).